The clone carrying this TCR beta chain was observed a few times. This specimen comes from a study of human T cells and chemical hapten exposure. The wider study: Sensitization employed 2% DPC on approximately 2 cm by approximately 2 cm of upper inner arm skin. During the roughly 24-week study period, patients had diphenylcyclopropenone applied to the scalp every week.

After removal of 4 bases from V and 9 bases from J, the junction contained 6 bases not matched to a gene. The length of the CDR3 is 12 residues. Germline V lookup: CDR1 SGDLS, CDR2 YYNGEE. Time point here: patch test 2, 6 weeks after DPC sensitization. Treatment here: therapeutic diphenylcyclopropenone sensitization with weekly scalp DPC. Whole blood, unfractionated, served as the material for total RNA extraction. TCRdb reanalysed the RACE reads using MiXCR and keeps one entry per CDR3 protein. Of fewer than 100,000 distinct CDR3 sequences listed, around a tenth are singletons. The material sequenced was whole blood, taken in connection with sensitization to the hapten diphenylcyclopropenone (DPC). The TCR originated in a man between 18 and 35 years old with alopecia areata. Some clones in this sample may be carry-over from other donors' samples. This sequence joins TRBV9 and TRBJ1-1, with 7 bases identical to TRBD1. Here the CDR3 reads CASSPGGPKAFF. The CDR3 region has the DNA TGTGCCAGCAGCCCAGGGGGGCCTAAAGCTTTCTTT.